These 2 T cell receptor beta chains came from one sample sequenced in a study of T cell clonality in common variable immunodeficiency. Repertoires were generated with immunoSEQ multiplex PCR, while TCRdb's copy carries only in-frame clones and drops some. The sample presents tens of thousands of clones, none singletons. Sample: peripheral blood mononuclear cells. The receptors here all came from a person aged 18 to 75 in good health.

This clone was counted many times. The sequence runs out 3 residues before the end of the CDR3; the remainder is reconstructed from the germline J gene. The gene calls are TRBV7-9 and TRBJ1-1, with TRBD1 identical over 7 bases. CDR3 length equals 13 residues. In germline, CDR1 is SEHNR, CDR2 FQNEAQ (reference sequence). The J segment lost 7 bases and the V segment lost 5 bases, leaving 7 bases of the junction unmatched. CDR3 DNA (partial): TGTGCCAGCAGCCAATACAGGGGTAGTGAA. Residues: CASSQYRGSE. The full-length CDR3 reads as CASSQYRGSEAFF.

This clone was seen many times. The CDR3 loop reads CAWSPGLAGLYEQYF. CDR3 DNA, as far as it was read: TGTGCCTGGAGTCCCGGGCTAGCGGGGCTCTACGAG. The V call is TRBV30, the J call TRBJ2-7; 9 nucleotides line up with TRBD2. The read stops 3 residues short of the end of the CDR3; the missing end is completed from the germline J gene. CDR3 length equals 15 residues. In germline, CDR1 is GTSNPN, CDR2 SVGIG (reference sequence). V was clipped by 2 bases and J by 3 bases; unmatched bases: 8.